Given below is one T cell receptor (beta chain) in context. Germline V gene lookup returns CDR1 GTSNPN and CDR2 SVGIG (reference sequence). V trimming: 0 bases; J trimming: 2 bases; junction bases outside the gene matches: 9. The CDR3 has 17 amino acids. The data were taken from a study of T cell responses to AZD1222 COVID-19 vaccine. The data were produced by immunoSEQ multiplex PCR, yet TCRdb's version contains in-frame clones alone and is incomplete. In the table there are roughly 150,000 clones, more than 85% of which are singletons. This material consisted of peripheral blood, taken on day 0 of AZD1222 vaccination. The rearrangement links TRBV30 to TRBJ2-2; 7 nucleotides line up with TRBD2. The receptor was derived from an adult in good health. The CDR3 reads CAWSVERLAANTGELFF. CDR3 in DNA: TGTGCCTGGAGTGTAGAGCGGCTAGCGGCCAACACCGGGGAGCTGTTTTTT.